The clone carrying this T cell receptor (beta chain) was counted at least ten times. Its antigen is not identified. The CDR3 is 15 amino acids. The germline V gene encodes CDR1 ENHRY and CDR2 SYGVKD. V lost 5 bases and J lost 6; bases outside the gene matches: 10. This sample was taken from a study of T-cell reconstitution after alpha-beta-depleted transplantation in children. The TCRbeta library was prepared with unique molecular identifiers. TCRdb reprocessed the PCR reads via MiXCR and lists one record per CDR3 protein. The repertoire holds approximately 300,000 distinct CDR3 sequences, with roughly 7.8% as singletons. The study, taken as a whole, reports: T-cell counts and diversity at one year post-transplant came mainly from newly produced T cells.

This TCR derives from a female patient younger than 10 who had a stem cell transplant for Fanconi anemia, so the T cells may come from the graft donor. The chain uses TRBV10-3 and TRBJ2-1, with 7 bases that match TRBD1. Sequences were derived from peripheral blood, sampled 360 days after TCRalphabeta/CD19-depleted stem cell transplant. This CDR3 is CAISSRDRVPNEQFF. The CDR3 coding sequence is TGTGCCATCAGTTCCCGGGACAGAGTCCCCAATGAGCAGTTCTTC.